One TCR beta chain is described in this entry. These data are taken from a study of CXCR3-negative and CXCR3-positive naive CD8 T cells. Libraries of TRB cDNA were made by 5' RACE and carried UMIs. TCRdb reanalyzed the 5' RACE reads and collapses them to one entry per CDR3 protein, without DNA. This sample contains a few thousand distinct CDR3 sequences. The CDR3 runs 13 residues. Per germline, CDR1 MDHEN and CDR2 SYDVKM. This rearrangement joins TRBV28 to TRBJ2-3. The receptor comes from a human donor in good health. Some clones in this sample may be carry-over from other donors' samples. Sequenced material: naive CXCR3- CD8+ T cells from blood. Subset described: CD45RO-CCR7+CD27+CD95- naive CD8+ T cells lacking CXCR3 (TNR3-). The CDR3 is CASSLAVTDTQYF.